This T cell receptor (beta chain) was sequenced during a study of T-cell reconstitution after alpha-beta-depleted transplantation in children. Study observations and caveats: Alpha-beta T cells present about two months after transplant were reported to originate from several hundred expanded graft clones. The study traced high day-60 TCRbeta diversity in some patients to surviving recipient T cells and thymic progenitors. T-cell counts and diversity were attributed mostly to newly produced T cells one year after transplant.

TCRbeta library construction was performed incorporating unique molecular identifiers. In TCRdb, the PCR reads were re-called with MiXCR into one record per CDR3 protein. The data show 98,000 or so distinct CDR3 sequences, under 25% seen once. There are many counts of this clonotype. Antigen unknown. The V gene's germline CDR1 is SEHNR and CDR2 FQNEAQ (reference sequence). This CDR3 has 13 residues. The V gene lost 5 bases and the J gene lost 7 bases, with 14 bases spanning the gap. The sequence was collected from a boy aged 2 to 10 with acute lymphoblastic leukemia, due to receive a stem cell transplant. J is TRBJ2-5 and V is TRBV7-9, with D possibly TRBD1 on 6 matching bases. This specimen was PBMCs, taken before TCRalphabeta/CD19-depleted stem cell transplant. The CDR3 sequence: CASSPGTSRTQYF. The DNA for the CDR3 is TGTGCCAGCAGCCCAGGGACATCGAGGACCCAGTACTTC.